The 18 T cell receptor beta chains below were found in one sample sequenced in a study of persistence of HIV-infected CD4 T cells. Stimulation used 9 to 10 ug/mL lysate from CMV-infected fibroblasts. Sorting selected CD4+ T cells upregulating both CD40 ligand and CD69. The libraries were made with immunoSEQ version 4 in survey mode. Clones were sequenced by immunoSEQ multiplex PCR, and TCRdb holds only the in-frame ones, with some missing. The sample has 5,500 to 8,500 clones, 75% to 85% seen once. No antigen is known for these receptors. The sample was CD4+ T cells sorted from PBMCs after approximately 20-hour stimulation, taken from a patient who received antiretroviral therapy. Receptors were obtained from an adult woman with HIV who was CMV-seropositive.

This chain connects TRBV7-2 to TRBJ1-1, with no clear D. CDR1 is SGHTA, CDR2 FQGNSA, per germline. The ends were cut back, 3 bases at V and 0 bases at J, with 5 bases in the middle. This CDR3 is built from 13 residues. In DNA form, the CDR3 reads TGTGCCAGCAGCTTTTGGATGAACACTGAAGCTTTCTTT. Amino acid sequence: CASSFWMNTEAFF.

J is TRBJ1-2 and V is TRBV11-3; D perhaps matches TRBD1 (5 bases). The CDR3 spans 12 residues. Germline loops: CDR1 SGHNT, CDR2 YENEEA. With 0 bases removed from V and 8 bases from J, the gap between germline ends came to 7 bases. The CDR3 nucleotides are TGTGCCAGCAGCTTAGACCAGGGCGGCTACACCTTC. This gives the protein CASSLDQGGYTF.

The chain carries TRBV5-1 and TRBJ2-1, with 11 bases identical to TRBD2. CDR1 is SGHRS and CDR2 is YFSETQ in the germline V gene. J lost 7 bases, V lost 3 bases, and 15 bases had no gene match. This CDR3 is 18 amino acids long. This chain's CDR3 is CASSSAPPGLAVSNEQFF. The CDR3 nucleotides are TGCGCCAGCAGCTCCGCGCCCCCGGGACTAGCGGTTTCAAATGAGCAGTTCTTC.

The chain combines TRBV6-6 with TRBJ2-1; TRBD1 matches 12 bases. From germline, CDR1 is MNHNY and CDR2 SVGAGI (reference sequence). The V and J ends lost 5 bases and 8 bases, in that order; junction bases with no gene match: 4. CDR3 length: 14 residues. The CDR3 loop reads CASSAGTGGDEQFF. The CDR3 DNA sequence: TGTGCCAGCAGTGCCGGGACAGGGGGCGATGAGCAGTTCTTC.

The gene calls are TRBV30 and TRBJ2-1, with 8 bases fitting TRBD2. The germline V gene encodes CDR1 GTSNPN and CDR2 SVGIG (reference sequence). V was clipped by 2 bases and J by 10 bases; unmatched bases: 4. This CDR3 region has 12 residues. As DNA, the CDR3 is TGTGCCTGGAGTACTAGCGGAGTCGAGCAGTTCTTC. This translates into CAWSTSGVEQFF. The full variable domain, completed using reference TRBV30 and TRBJ2-1, is SQTIHQWPATLVQPVGSPLSLECTVEGTSNPNLYWYRQAAGRGLQLLFYSVGIGQISSEVPQNLSASRPQDRQFILSSKKLLLSDSGFYLCAWSTSGVEQFFGPGTRLTVL.

This clone is large within its sample. This same CDR3 is encoded by further DNA sequences in the sample. This chain links TRBV19 with TRBJ2-7, with TRBD1 matching over 8 bases. The CDR3 has 14 amino acids. Germline values: CDR1 LNHDA, CDR2 SQIVND (reference sequence). V trimming: 3 bases; J trimming: 1 base; junction bases outside the gene matches: 2. The CDR3 is CASSIGTGSYEQYF. The CDR3 DNA sequence: TGTGCCAGTAGTATCGGGACAGGATCCTACGAGCAGTACTTC. Full variable domain (remainder filled in from reference TRBV19 and TRBJ2-7): DGGITQSPKYLFRKEGQNVTLSCEQNLNHDAMYWYRQDPGQGLRLIYYSQIVNDFQKGDIAEGYSVSREKKESFPLTVTSAQKNPTAFYLCASSIGTGSYEQYFGPGTRLTVT.

The chain couples TRBV4-1 to TRBJ1-2; 7 nucleotides match TRBD1. The CDR3 sequence is 13 residues long. The ends lost 0 bases at V and 8 bases at J; junction bases unmatched: 3. Germline CDR1 MGHRA, CDR2 YSYEKL. The CDR3 loop reads CASSQERGLGYTF. In DNA, the CDR3 is TGCGCCAGCAGCCAAGAGAGGGGGCTCGGCTACACCTTC.

The chain combines TRBV18 with TRBJ1-2; D may be TRBD1 (5 bases). The germline CDR1 and CDR2 sequences are KGHSH and LQKENI. CDR3 length: 14 residues. V lost 0 bases and J 7 bases, leaving 12 bases between the germline ends. The CDR3 region has the DNA TGTGCCAGCTCACCACCGGGCGGGGGAATTGGCTACACCTTC. Its translation: CASSPPGGGIGYTF.

The chain employs TRBV3-1 (or the pseudogene TRBV3-2) and TRBJ1-1; D is perhaps TRBD1 (6 bases). Trimming shortened V by 4 bases and J by 1 base, and 16 bases separated the two germline ends. Germline values: CDR1 LGHDT, CDR2 YNNKEL (reference sequence). The CDR3 extends over 16 amino acids. CDR3 DNA: TGTGCCAGCAGCCGAAGCGAGGGGGGACGGAACACTGAAGCTTTCTTT. This encodes CASSRSEGGRNTEAFF.

J is TRBJ2-7 and V is TRBV3-1 (or the pseudogene TRBV3-2); no firm D call. The CDR3 totals 14 residues. The V end was cut by 1 base, the J end by 6 bases, with 13 bases between. The germline gives CDR1 LGHDT, CDR2 YNNKEL (reference sequence). The CDR3 DNA is TGTGCCAGCAGCCAAGGACCCGGAAACGGCGAGCAGTACTTC. It codes for CASSQGPGNGEQYF.

The V and J genes are TRBV18 and TRBJ2-7, with D possibly being TRBD1 or TRBD2 (5 bases each). Trimming shortened V by 3 bases and J by 0 bases, and 9 bases separated the two germline ends. This CDR3 spans 14 amino acids. CDR1 is KGHSH, CDR2 LQKENI, per germline. The CDR3 DNA reads as TGTGCCAGCTCACCGGGACCCAGCTCCTACGAGCAGTACTTC. It specifies CASSPGPSSYEQYF.

This clone is labeled medium-sized. The chain links TRBV10-1 to TRBJ2-7; TRBD2 matches 10 bases. The germline V gene has CDR1 WNHNN and CDR2 SYGVQD (reference sequence). This CDR3 is 13 amino acids long. The V segment lost 8 bases and the J segment 3 bases; nucleotides outside the gene matches: 4. CDR3 protein: CASGTSGDYEQYF. As DNA, the CDR3 is TGCGCCAGCGGAACTAGCGGGGACTACGAGCAGTACTTC.

V and J are TRBV7-9 and TRBJ1-1; tentatively, D is TRBD1 (5 bases). Germline CDR1 reads SEHNR; CDR2 reads FQNEAQ (reference sequence). The CDR3 totals 14 residues. The V gene lost 8 bases and the J gene lost 1 base, with 14 bases spanning the gap. CDR3 nucleotides: TGTGCCAGCTCACCCGGGGGGAGGAACACTGAAGCTTTCTTT. Protein: CASSPGGRNTEAFF.

The chain carries TRBV5-6 and TRBJ2-1; 8 positions match TRBD2. The V gene's germline CDR1 is SGHDT and CDR2 YYEEEE. V was clipped by 4 bases and J by 9 bases; unmatched bases: 9. The CDR3 extends over 14 amino acids. The CDR3 nucleotides read TGTGCCAGCAGCCCCGGAGCGGGGGTGGTTGAGCAGTTCTTC. Its translation: CASSPGAGVVEQFF.

This chain uses TRBV4-3 with TRBJ2-5, with a tentative D call TRBD1 (6 bases). The length of the CDR3 is 16 residues. Trimming left V 4 bases short and J 2 bases short, with 17 bases between. CDR1 and CDR2 from the germline V gene are LGHNA and YSLEER. Here the CDR3 reads CASSLTANRVQETQYF. CDR3 in DNA: TGCGCCAGCAGCCTAACGGCTAACAGGGTTCAAGAGACCCAGTACTTC.

J is TRBJ1-1 and V is TRBV27, with a possible D match to TRBD1 (5 bases). The germline CDR1 and CDR2 sequences are MNHEY and SMNVEV (reference sequence). Trimming stripped 8 bases from V and 5 bases from J, with 18 bases between. This CDR3 comprises 14 residues. The CDR3 region is CASRAGRGPTEAFF. CDR3 bases: TGTGCCAGCCGAGCGGGGCGCGGGCCAACTGAAGCTTTCTTT.

The chain uses TRBV2 and TRBJ2-2; 9 bases are shared with TRBD1. Germline-derived CDR1 and CDR2 are SNHLY and FYNNEI. CDR3 length: 14 amino acids. V lost 7 bases to trimming and J lost 4 bases; unmatched junction nucleotides: 4. The CDR3 sequence is CASIQGAVTGELFF. Written as DNA, the CDR3 is TGTGCCAGCATACAGGGGGCAGTCACCGGGGAGCTGTTTTTT.

The rearrangement uses TRBV28 and TRBJ2-7, with 11 nucleotides matching TRBD1. V shed 6 bases and J 5 bases; nucleotides not matched to a gene: 9. The CDR3 extends over 15 amino acids. From germline, CDR1 is MDHEN and CDR2 SYDVKM. The CDR3 nucleotides are TGTGCCAGCAGACTATGGACAGGGGGCGTCGACGAGCAGTACTTC. It codes for CASRLWTGGVDEQYF.